This T cell receptor beta chain was captured in a study of T-cell reconstitution after alpha-beta-depleted transplantation in children. The germline V and J ends were trimmed by 1 base and 1 base, with 10 bases remaining between them. This CDR3 region has 16 residues. The germline V gene has CDR1 MGHRA and CDR2 YSYEKL. This clonotype was seen a few times. Preparation of the TCRbeta library was carried out with unique molecular identifiers. TCRdb recomputed calls from the PCR reads with MiXCR, one row per CDR3 protein. The sample includes around 600,000 distinct CDR3 sequences, roughly 15% seen only once; the top ten take 0.9% to 1.2%.

The chain uses TRBV4-1 and TRBJ1-4; the D is unclear. The sequence derives from a human donor who donated a stem cell graft to a child with acute myeloid leukemia. The sequences come from PBMCs from the stem cell graft donor, collected from the stem cell graft. CDR3 sequence: CASSQGAPLTNEKLFF. For the CDR3, the DNA is TGCGCCAGCAGCCAAGGGGCCCCTCTAACTAATGAAAAACTGTTTTTT.